This T cell receptor (beta chain) was captured in a study of cytomegalovirus exposure and HLA in healthy donors. Across the study: There were 85 million or so unique TCRs (from HLA-typed donors) in an early data release.

As for this clone: Its antigen is unidentified.

A multiplex PCR was run with 60 Vbeta primers and 13 Jbeta primers. The assay was immunoSEQ multiplex PCR, and TCRdb's table has in-frame clones only and misses some. This repertoire shows about 93,000 clones, approximately 72% found once; its top ten account for about 3.3%. Study results and limitations: What TCR beta sequences reportedly achieved was accurate prediction of HLA-A and HLA-B alleles in most subjects. Later analysis identified about 15,000 TCR beta sequences associated with HLA alleles, using a false discovery rate threshold of 0.05.

The CDR3 totals 16 residues. The germline CDR1 and CDR2 sequences are SGHRS and YFSETQ. Trimming shortened V by 5 bases and J by 2 bases, and 20 bases separated the two germline ends. Healthy people donating bone marrow made up the donors. This TCR derives from a woman aged 40 to 50 in good health and CMV-seronegative. Input material: PBMCs. The chain couples TRBV5-1 to TRBJ2-7; the D gene is possibly TRBD2 (7 bases). The CDR3 reads CASRWGGSDVTYEQYF. CDR3 nucleotide sequence: TGCGCCAGCAGGTGGGGGGGCTCCGATGTGACCTACGAGCAGTACTTC.